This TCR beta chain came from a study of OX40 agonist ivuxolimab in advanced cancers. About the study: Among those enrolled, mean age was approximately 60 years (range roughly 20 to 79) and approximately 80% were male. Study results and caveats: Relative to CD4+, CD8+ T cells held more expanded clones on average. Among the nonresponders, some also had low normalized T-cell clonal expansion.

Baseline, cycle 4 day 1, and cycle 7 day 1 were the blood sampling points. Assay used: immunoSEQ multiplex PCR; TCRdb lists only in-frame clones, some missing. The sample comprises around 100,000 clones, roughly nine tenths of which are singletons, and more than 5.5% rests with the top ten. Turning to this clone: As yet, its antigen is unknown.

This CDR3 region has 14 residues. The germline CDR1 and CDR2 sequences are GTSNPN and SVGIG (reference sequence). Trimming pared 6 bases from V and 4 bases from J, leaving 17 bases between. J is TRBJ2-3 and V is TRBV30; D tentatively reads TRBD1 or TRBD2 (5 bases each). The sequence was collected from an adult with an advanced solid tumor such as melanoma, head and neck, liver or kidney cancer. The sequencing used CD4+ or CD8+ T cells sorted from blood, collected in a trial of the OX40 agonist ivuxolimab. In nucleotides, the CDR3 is TGTGCCTGCTCCTGGGGGAGTTTATCAGATACGCAGTATTTT. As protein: CACSWGSLSDTQYF.